This T cell receptor beta chain was sequenced in a study of blood T cell repertoires in COVID-19. Overall study context: Acute and convalescent COVID-19 samples came from the United States, Italy and Spain. Nucleic acid was either cDNA or gDNA, and it came from T cells, B-cell-depleted T cells, or PBMCs.

In the original workflow: For nucleated cells, counts were estimated from reference gene primer amplification. The protocol was immunoSEQ multiplex PCR, while the TCRdb copy is restricted to in-frame clones and leaves out a portion. V and J calls and clone size are those listed in that table; D and trimming were worked out from the DNA. This sample has approximately 280,000 clones, with roughly 89% found just once. The CDR3 consists of 20 residues. The V call is TRBV12-1, the J call TRBJ1-5; the tabulated D call, TRBD1, remains unverified against the DNA. TRBV12-1 is marked as a pseudogene. Sequencing input: peripheral blood. The receptor was derived from a man aged 45-65 years with acute or convalescent COVID-19. CDR3 in amino acids: CASSFDWTGGHDGSNQPQHF. CDR3 coding DNA: TGTGCCAGCAGCTTCGACTGGACAGGGGGCCATGATGGAAGCAATCAGCCCCAGCATTTT.